The T cell receptor beta chain under discussion was sequenced for a study of human T cells and chemical hapten exposure. Across the whole study: Small pooled library volume differences mainly caused per-sample TCR yield variation.

Individual cDNA molecules had unique molecular identifiers attached to them by the library. One entry per CDR3 protein results from TCRdb running MiXCR on the RACE reads. The sample has about 80,000 distinct CDR3 sequences, 7% to 9.5% seen once. Sample time point: healthy volunteer bleed at 6 weeks. The template was total RNA from unfractionated whole blood. From germline, CDR1 is GTSNPN and CDR2 SVGIG (reference sequence). CDR3 length: 11 amino acids. Between the trimmed V and J ends, which lost 2 bases and 4 bases, there was a span of 6 bases. The rearrangement uses TRBV30 and TRBJ2-7; D is unresolved. Source material: whole blood. The TCR was taken from a female donor in good health. Some clones in this sample may be carry-over from other donors' samples. This CDR3 reads CAWSPGYEQYF. CDR3 coding DNA: TGTGCCTGGAGTCCAGGTTACGAGCAGTACTTC.